The 6 T cell receptor beta chains below were found in one sample sequenced in a study of blood T cell repertoires in COVID-19. The table came from immunoSEQ multiplex PCR; TCRdb's copy has only in-frame clones and leaves some out. The sample has about 74,000 clones; about 91% are singletons. Material: peripheral blood. The receptors were gathered from a woman of 80 years or more with acute or convalescent COVID-19.

The CDR3 DNA sequence: TGTGCCAGCAGGAAATACAGTAGCAATGAGCAGTTCTTC. Amino acids: CASRKYSSNEQFF. V usage is TRBV27 and J usage is TRBJ2-1; D is unresolved. CDR1 and CDR2 (germline): MNHEY, SMNVEV (reference sequence). Deletions cut 6 bases from V and 6 bases from J, with 12 bases between. This CDR3 has 13 amino acids.

This chain connects TRBV6-1 to TRBJ1-5, with D maybe TRBD1 (5 bases). Trimming cost V 3 bases and J 7 bases, with 22 bases left between them. The CDR3 contains 17 residues. Germline V CDR1 and CDR2: MNHNS, SASEGT. The CDR3 region has the DNA TGTGCCAGCAGTGACCTGGGGGGGTTAAGGAGGGAACAGCCCCAGCATTTT. The encoded protein is CASSDLGGLRREQPQHF.

The count of this clone is one. The chain recombines TRBV11-2 with TRBJ1-1; 7 nucleotides line up with TRBD1. Germline CDR1 and CDR2: SGHAT and FQNNGV. The CDR3 totals 14 residues. J lost 3 bases, V lost 2 bases, and 3 bases had no gene match. The CDR3 protein is CASSLFTGDTEAFF. The CDR3 coding sequence is TGTGCCAGCAGCTTATTCACAGGGGACACTGAAGCTTTCTTT.

Written as DNA, the CDR3 is TGTGCCACCAGTGATTCCGGATCGGGCGGGGAGCTGTTTTTT. Its translation is CATSDSGSGGELFF. The rearrangement links TRBV24-1 to TRBJ2-2; D remains unclear. CDR3 length equals 14 residues. Germline V gives CDR1 KGHDR, CDR2 SFDVKD. Trimming cost V 2 bases and J 7 bases, with 10 bases left between them.

The rearrangement uses TRBV5-4 and TRBJ1-1; tentative D call: TRBD1 (6 bases). The germline V gene has CDR1 SGHNT and CDR2 YYREEE (reference sequence). This CDR3 is built from 16 residues. V was clipped by 3 bases and J by 4 bases, with 19 bases between them. This chain's CDR3 is CASSSGQITKGTEAFF. The CDR3 coding sequence is TGTGCCAGCAGCTCAGGACAGATTACAAAGGGCACTGAAGCTTTCTTT.

The chain uses TRBV19 and TRBJ2-7; a possible D gene is TRBD2 (5 bases). CDR3 length: 14 residues. Germline CDR1 reads LNHDA; CDR2 reads SQIVND (reference sequence). The V and J ends lost 7 bases and 0 bases respectively, with 13 bases between them. The CDR3 loop is CASNRQGSSYEQYF. The DNA for the CDR3 is TGTGCCAGTAACCGACAAGGGAGCTCCTACGAGCAGTACTTC.